Sequencing of this T cell receptor (beta chain) was carried out in a study of cytomegalovirus exposure and HLA in healthy donors. This CDR3 contains 16 residues. Germline lookup yields CDR1 MDHEN and CDR2 SYDVKM. Trimming cost V 3 bases and J 0 bases; bases outside gene matches: 8. PCR used 60 Vbeta primers and 13 Jbeta primers. TCRdb's copy holds only in-frame clones and misses some; the assay was immunoSEQ multiplex PCR. The sample has under 250,000 clones, approximately 79% seen once; the top ten hold around 1.7%. The V gene is TRBV28, the J gene TRBJ2-7; 7 bases are shared with TRBD2. The sequencing input was PBMCs. This TCR was recovered from a man aged 45-65 years in good health and CMV-seronegative. The chain's CDR3 is CASSLPLASSSYEQYF. The CDR3, as DNA: TGTGCCAGCAGTTTGCCACTAGCGTCCAGCTCCTACGAGCAGTACTTC. The full variable domain, completed using reference TRBV28 and TRBJ2-7, is DVKVTQSSRYLVKRTGEKVFLECVQDMDHENMFWYRQDPGLGLRLIYFSYDVKMKEKGDIPEGYSVSREKKERFSLILESASTNQTSMYLCASSLPLASSSYEQYFGPGTRLTVT.